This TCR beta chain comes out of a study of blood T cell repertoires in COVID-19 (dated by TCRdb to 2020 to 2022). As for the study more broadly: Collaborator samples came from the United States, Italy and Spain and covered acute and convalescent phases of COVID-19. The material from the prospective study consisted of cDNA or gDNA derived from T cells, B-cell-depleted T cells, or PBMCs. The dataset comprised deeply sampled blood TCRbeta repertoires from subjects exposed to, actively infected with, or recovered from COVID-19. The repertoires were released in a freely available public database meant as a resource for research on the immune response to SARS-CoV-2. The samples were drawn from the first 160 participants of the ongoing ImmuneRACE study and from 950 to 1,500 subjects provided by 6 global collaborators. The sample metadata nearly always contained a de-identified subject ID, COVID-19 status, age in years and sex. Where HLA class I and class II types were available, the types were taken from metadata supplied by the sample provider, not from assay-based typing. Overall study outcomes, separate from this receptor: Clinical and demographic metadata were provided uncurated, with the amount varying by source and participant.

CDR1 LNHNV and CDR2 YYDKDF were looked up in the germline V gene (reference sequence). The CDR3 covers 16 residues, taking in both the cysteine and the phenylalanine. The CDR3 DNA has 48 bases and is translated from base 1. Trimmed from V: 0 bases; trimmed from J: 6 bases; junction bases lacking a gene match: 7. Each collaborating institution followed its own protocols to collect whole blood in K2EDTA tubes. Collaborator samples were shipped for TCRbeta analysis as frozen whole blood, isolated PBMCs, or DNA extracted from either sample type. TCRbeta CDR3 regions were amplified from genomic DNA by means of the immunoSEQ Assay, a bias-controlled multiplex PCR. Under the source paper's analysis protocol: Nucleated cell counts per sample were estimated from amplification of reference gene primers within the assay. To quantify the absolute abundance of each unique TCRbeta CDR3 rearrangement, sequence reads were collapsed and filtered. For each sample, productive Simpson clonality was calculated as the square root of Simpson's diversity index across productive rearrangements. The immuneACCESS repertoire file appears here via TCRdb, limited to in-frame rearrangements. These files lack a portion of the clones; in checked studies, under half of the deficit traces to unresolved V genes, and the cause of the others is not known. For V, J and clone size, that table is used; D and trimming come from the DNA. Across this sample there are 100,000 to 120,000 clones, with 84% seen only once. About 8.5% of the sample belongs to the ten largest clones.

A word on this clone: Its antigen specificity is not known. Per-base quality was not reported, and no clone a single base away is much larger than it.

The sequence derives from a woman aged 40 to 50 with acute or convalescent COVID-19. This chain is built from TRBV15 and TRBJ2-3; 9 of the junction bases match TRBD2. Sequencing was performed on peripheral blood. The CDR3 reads CATSREGGGAADTQYF. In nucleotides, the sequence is TGTGCCACCAGCAGAGAAGGCGGGGGGGCAGCGGATACGCAGTATTTT.